This entry lists 24 T cell receptor beta chains sequenced from one sample in a study of spatial heterogeneity in lung cancer. In TCRdb, the 5' RACE reads were re-called with MiXCR into one record per CDR3 protein. This table holds about 17,000 distinct CDR3 sequences, about a fifth found once. Time point noted: sample taken at primary tumor resection. Without sorting, whole RNA was sequenced from tumor, nontumor lung or frozen PBMC. The sample here was PBMCs, taken at surgery. The source of these receptors is a female donor with early-stage non-small cell lung cancer.

By its share, this clonotype is medium-sized. The CDR3 DNA is TGTGCCAGCAGCTTAGCGGCGGATACGCAGTATTTT. This gives the protein CASSLAADTQYF. This chain uses TRBV7-2 with TRBJ2-3, with unresolved D. The V gene lost 0 bases and the J gene lost 6 bases, with 4 bases spanning the gap. The CDR3 contains 12 residues. The V gene's germline CDR1 is SGHTA and CDR2 FQGNSA.

This chain connects TRBV4-2 to TRBJ2-7, with 9 bases fitting TRBD2. The junction had 7 bases not matched to a gene; V was cut back by 0 bases and J by 4 bases. Germline V gene lookup returns CDR1 LGHNA and CDR2 YNFKEQ. The CDR3 extends over 16 amino acids. The CDR3 is CASSQDGGRAAYEQYF. The CDR3 DNA sequence: TGTGCCAGCAGCCAAGATGGCGGGAGGGCCGCTTACGAGCAGTACTTC.

This clonotype was counted many times. This chain joins TRBV11-3 and TRBJ2-1; tentative D call: TRBD2 (6 bases). Germline assignment: CDR1 SGHNT and CDR2 YENEEA. The CDR3 extends over 14 amino acids. Trimming pared 3 bases from V and 8 bases from J, leaving 14 bases between. The chain's CDR3 is CASSLEPREHEQFF. CDR3 nucleotides: TGTGCCAGCAGCTTGGAGCCGCGGGAACATGAGCAGTTCTTC.

The chain employs TRBV6-6 and TRBJ2-7, with D possibly being TRBD1 (5 bases). Trimming took off 8 bases at V and 3 bases at J, with 14 bases between the two ends. The germline CDR1 and CDR2 sequences are MNHNY and SVGAGI (reference sequence). The CDR3 consists of 13 residues. The CDR3 here is CASATDINYEQYF. CDR3 sequence (DNA): TGTGCCAGCGCCACGGACATAAACTACGAGCAGTACTTC.

This clonotype has at least ten counts. The rearrangement joins TRBV11-1 to TRBJ2-1; 7 nucleotides agree with TRBD2. With V trimmed by 1 base and J by 4 bases, 7 bases remained unmatched. This CDR3 spans 16 amino acids. Germline CDR1 and CDR2: SGHAT and FQDESV (reference sequence). For the CDR3, the DNA is TGTGCCAGCAGCTTAGTAGGTCTAGCGGTTTACAATGAGCAGTTCTTC. It specifies CASSLVGLAVYNEQFF.

By frequency in the sample, this clonotype is medium-sized. The J gene is TRBJ1-1, the V gene TRBV12-3 or TRBV12-4, with 7 bases that match TRBD1. J was trimmed by 11 bases and V by 4 bases; bases with no gene match: 10. CDR3 length: 13 residues. CDR3 amino acids: CASSWTGVMRAFF. The DNA of the CDR3 is TGTGCCAGCAGTTGGACAGGAGTCATGAGGGCTTTCTTT.

This clonotype has at least ten counts. The genes are TRBV5-1 and TRBJ2-3; 7 nucleotides line up with TRBD1. Germline V gene lookup returns CDR1 SGHRS and CDR2 YFSETQ. CDR3 length: 14 residues. Trimming took 0 bases from V and 6 from J; bases not matched to a gene: 4. The CDR3 protein is CASSLEEGADTQYF. The CDR3 bases are TGCGCCAGCAGCTTGGAAGAGGGGGCGGATACGCAGTATTTT. Complete variable domain (other parts from reference TRBV5-1 and TRBJ2-3): KAGVTQTPRYLIKTRGQQVTLSCSPISGHRSVSWYQQTPGQGLQFLFEYFSETQRNKGNFPGRFSGRQFSNSRSEMNVSTLELGDSALYLCASSLEEGADTQYFGPGTRLTVL.

This clonotype came up many times. The V and J genes are TRBV7-9 and TRBJ1-1; D might be TRBD1 (6 bases). This CDR3 has 17 amino acids. Germline values: CDR1 SEHNR, CDR2 FQNEAQ (reference sequence). Trimming stripped 6 bases from V and 1 base from J, with 21 bases between. The CDR3 DNA follows: TGTGCCAGCAGTTCCCCCACAGGGATGAATCGGAACACTGAAGCTTTCTTT. This translates into CASSSPTGMNRNTEAFF.

This clonotype showed up many times. The V and J genes are TRBV5-1 and TRBJ2-7; 9 positions agree with TRBD1. Germline CDR1 SGHRS, CDR2 YFSETQ. This CDR3 contains 15 residues. Losses at the gene ends were 0 bases for V and 7 bases for J; bases not matched to a gene: 8. The CDR3 DNA reads TGCGCCAGCAGCTTGGCCCTACAGGGGGCAGGGGAGCAGTACTTC. Translation gives CASSLALQGAGEQYF. Using reference TRBV5-1 and TRBJ2-7 for the parts outside the CDR3, the full variable domain is KAGVTQTPRYLIKTRGQQVTLSCSPISGHRSVSWYQQTPGQGLQFLFEYFSETQRNKGNFPGRFSGRQFSNSRSEMNVSTLELGDSALYLCASSLALQGAGEQYFGPGTRLTVT.

This clonotype appeared many times. The J gene is TRBJ1-1, the V gene TRBV20-1, with D uncertain. V was cut by 7 bases and J by 0 bases, with 9 bases left in between. The CDR3 has 12 amino acids. The germline gives CDR1 DFQATT, CDR2 SNEGSKA (reference sequence). In DNA form, the CDR3 reads TGCAGTGTTCTTGGCTTGAACACTGAAGCTTTCTTT. Encoded protein: CSVLGLNTEAFF.

This clonotype occurred many times. V usage is TRBV19 and J usage is TRBJ2-7; D is undetermined. The V end lost 3 bases, the J end lost 4 bases, and 10 bases lay between the germline ends. Germline CDR1 reads LNHDA; CDR2 reads SQIVND (reference sequence). The CDR3 is 13 amino acids. The CDR3 DNA sequence: TGTGCCAGTAGTATGCGGTTCCCTTACGAGCAGTACTTC. Its protein product is CASSMRFPYEQYF.

V and J are TRBV4-1 and TRBJ1-4; maybe TRBD1 (5 bases). This CDR3 has 17 amino acids. V lost 0 bases and J 7 bases, leaving 18 bases between the germline ends. Germline V gives CDR1 MGHRA, CDR2 YSYEKL. Here the CDR3 DNA reads TGCGCCAGCAGCCAAGATGGTCAGGGTTCGGCGGGTGAAAAACTGTTTTTT. Amino acids: CASSQDGQGSAGEKLFF.

This clonotype was counted ten times or more. The chain joins TRBV5-1 to TRBJ2-3; the match to TRBD2 covers 8 bases. CDR3 length: 15 amino acids. The germline V gene has CDR1 SGHRS and CDR2 YFSETQ. V was pared by 6 bases and J by 1 base, with 7 bases of the junction left unmatched. CDR3 sequence: CASKNPGLGTDTQYF. The DNA of the CDR3 is TGCGCCAGCAAGAATCCGGGACTAGGCACAGATACGCAGTATTTT.

This chain links TRBV9 with TRBJ2-3; D remains ambiguous. Germline V CDR1 and CDR2: SGDLS, YYNGEE. Deletions cut 2 bases from V and 5 bases from J, with 15 bases between. CDR3 length: 15 residues. As DNA, the CDR3 is TGTGCCAGCAGCGTTTTAGCCAGCGATGGAGATACGCAGTATTTT. Amino acids: CASSVLASDGDTQYF.

This clonotype was counted ten times or more. This chain links TRBV30 with TRBJ1-1; 9 positions agree with TRBD1. The germline V gene has CDR1 GTSNPN and CDR2 SVGIG (reference sequence). The CDR3 sequence is 14 residues long. The V and J ends lost 4 bases and 6 bases, in that order; junction bases with no gene match: 9. The CDR3 DNA reads TGTGCCTGGAACATGGGACAGGGTGTGCCTGAAGCTTTCTTT. Translation gives CAWNMGQGVPEAFF.

This clonotype was seen a few times. The chain employs TRBV9 and TRBJ1-5, with D unclear. This CDR3 has 13 amino acids. CDR1 and CDR2 (germline): SGDLS, YYNGEE. Between the trimmed V and J ends, which lost 2 bases and 7 bases, there was a span of 10 bases. In DNA, the CDR3 is TGTGCCAGCAGCGTGCAACCTAACCAGCCCCAGCATTTT. Translating it yields CASSVQPNQPQHF. The full variable domain, rest sourced from reference TRBV9 and TRBJ1-5, is DSGVTQTPKHLITATGQRVTLRCSPRSGDLSVYWYQQSLDQGLQFLIQYYNGEERAKGNILERFSAQQFPDLHSELNLSSLELGDSALYFCASSVQPNQPQHFGDGTRLSIL.

This clonotype was seen only a few times. This chain uses TRBV24-1 with TRBJ2-2; D remains ambiguous. Germline CDR1 reads KGHDR; CDR2 reads SFDVKD. Trimming stripped 3 bases from V and 8 bases from J, with 3 bases between. The CDR3 loop spans 11 amino acids. CDR3 DNA sequence: TGTGCCACCAGTGATCGTGGGGAGCTGTTTTTT. It codes for CATSDRGELFF.

This clonotype was detected many times. The chain links TRBV7-9 to TRBJ2-1, with D maybe TRBD1 (6 bases). The CDR3 has 12 amino acids. Between the trimmed V and J ends, which lost 2 bases and 14 bases, there was a span of 13 bases. CDR1 SEHNR and CDR2 FQNEAQ come from the germline V gene (reference sequence). DNA of the CDR3: TGTGCCAGCAGCTTACTCAGGGGTCCTGAGTTCTTC. Its translation: CASSLLRGPEFF. The variable domain in full, with the rest retrieved from reference TRBV7-9 and TRBJ2-1, is DTGVSQNPRHKITKRGQNVTFRCDPISEHNRLYWYRQTLGQGPEFLTYFQNEAQLEKSRLLSDRFSAERPKGSFSTLEIQRTEQGDSAMYLCASSLLRGPEFFGPGTRLTVL.

This clonotype was seen ten or more times. The chain has TRBV7-9 and TRBJ2-5; D may match TRBD1 or TRBD2 (5 bases each). Trimming removed 5 bases at V and 1 base at J, with 14 bases between. CDR1 SEHNR and CDR2 FQNEAQ come from the germline V gene (reference sequence). The length of the CDR3 is 15 residues. The CDR3 region has the DNA TGTGCCAGCAGCCGCAAGGGGACGGTCCAAGAGACCCAGTACTTC. This encodes CASSRKGTVQETQYF.

This clonotype is medium-sized in the sample. CDR3 amino acids: CASSSYSNYGYTF. For the CDR3, the DNA is TGTGCCAGCAGTTCCTATTCGAACTATGGCTACACCTTC. This sequence joins TRBV27 and TRBJ1-2; D ambiguous. Between the trimmed V and J ends, which lost 4 bases and 2 bases, there was a span of 8 bases. Germline V gene data show CDR1 as MNHEY and CDR2 as SMNVEV (reference sequence). This CDR3 comprises 13 residues.

The chain employs TRBV18 and TRBJ2-3; 7 bases fit TRBD2. Unmatched junction bases numbered 11, after V lost 6 bases and J lost 2 bases. The germline V gene has CDR1 KGHSH and CDR2 LQKENI. CDR3 length equals 16 residues. This chain's CDR3 is CASSLISGGTTDTQYF. CDR3 in DNA: TGTGCCAGCTCGCTAATCTCCGGGGGGACCACAGATACGCAGTATTTT. The variable domain in full, completed from reference TRBV18 and TRBJ2-3, reads NAGVMQNPRHLVRRRGQEARLRCSPMKGHSHVYWYRQLPEEGLKFMVYLQKENIIDESGMPKERFSAEFPKEGPSILRIQQVVRGDSAAYFCASSLISGGTTDTQYFGPGTRLTVL.

This clonotype was counted many times. This sequence joins TRBV20-1 and TRBJ2-5, with D perhaps TRBD1 (6 bases). The germline V gene has CDR1 DFQATT and CDR2 SNEGSKA (reference sequence). Trimming removed 0 bases at V and 4 bases at J, with 12 bases between. The CDR3 loop spans 14 amino acids. The CDR3 loop is CSAREGNRAETQYF. The CDR3, as DNA: TGCAGTGCTAGAGAGGGGAACAGGGCAGAGACCCAGTACTTC.

This clonotype was detected a few times. The chain employs TRBV7-2 and TRBJ1-6; D not certain. V gave up 2 bases and J gave up 8 bases, with 7 bases separating them. The CDR3 totals 13 residues. CDR1 is SGHTA and CDR2 is FQGNSA in the germline V gene. The CDR3 loop is CASSLREYSPLHF. CDR3 in DNA: TGTGCCAGCAGCTTAAGGGAGTATTCACCCCTCCACTTT.

The table lists this clonotype with many counts. This CDR3 is missing its conserved last phenylalanine or tryptophan, likely due to a read error. The DNA is left out, because the CDR3 cannot be placed on it with certainty; the CDR3 is given as TCRdb lists it. The V gene is TRBV20-1, the J gene TRBJ2-1; TRBD2, as called in the table, went unchecked against the DNA. The CDR3 numbers 11 amino acids, ends counted. The V gene's germline CDR1 is DFQATT and CDR2 SNEGSKA (reference sequence). CDR3 in amino acids: CSAREIRSGRL.